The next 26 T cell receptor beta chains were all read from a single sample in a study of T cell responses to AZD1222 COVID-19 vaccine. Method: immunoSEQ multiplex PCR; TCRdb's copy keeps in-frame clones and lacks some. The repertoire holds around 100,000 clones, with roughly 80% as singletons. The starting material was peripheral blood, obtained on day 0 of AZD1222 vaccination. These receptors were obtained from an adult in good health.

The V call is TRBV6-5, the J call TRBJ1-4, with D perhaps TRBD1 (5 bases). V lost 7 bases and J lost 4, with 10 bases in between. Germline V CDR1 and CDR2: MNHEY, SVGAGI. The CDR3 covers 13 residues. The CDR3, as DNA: TGTGCCAGCACCAGAAGGGGTAATGAAAAACTGTTTTTT. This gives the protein CASTRRGNEKLFF.

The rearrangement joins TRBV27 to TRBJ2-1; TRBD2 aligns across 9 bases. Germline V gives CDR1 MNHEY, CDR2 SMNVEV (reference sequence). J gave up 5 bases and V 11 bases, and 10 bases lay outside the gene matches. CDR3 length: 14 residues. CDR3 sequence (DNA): TGTGCCCCCACTTGGACTAGCGCGGACAATGAGCAGTTCTTC. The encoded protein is CAPTWTSADNEQFF.

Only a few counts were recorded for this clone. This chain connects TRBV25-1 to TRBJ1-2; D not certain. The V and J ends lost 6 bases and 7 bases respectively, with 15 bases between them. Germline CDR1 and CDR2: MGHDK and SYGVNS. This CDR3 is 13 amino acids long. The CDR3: CASSGTESGGYTF. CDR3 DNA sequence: TGTGCCAGCAGCGGAACAGAAAGCGGTGGCTACACCTTC.

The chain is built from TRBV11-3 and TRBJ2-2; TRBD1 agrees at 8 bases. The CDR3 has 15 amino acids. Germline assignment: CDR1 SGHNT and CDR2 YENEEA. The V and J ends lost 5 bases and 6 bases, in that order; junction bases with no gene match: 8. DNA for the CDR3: TGTGCCAGCAGCCATACAGGGGGGCGGGCCGGGGAGCTGTTTTTT. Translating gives CASSHTGGRAGELFF.

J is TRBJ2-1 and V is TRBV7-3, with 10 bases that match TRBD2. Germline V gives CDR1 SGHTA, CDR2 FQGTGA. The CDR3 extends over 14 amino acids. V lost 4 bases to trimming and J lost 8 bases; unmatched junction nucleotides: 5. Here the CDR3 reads CASSSDSGRDEQFF. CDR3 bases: TGTGCCAGCAGCTCCGACAGCGGGAGGGATGAGCAGTTCTTC.

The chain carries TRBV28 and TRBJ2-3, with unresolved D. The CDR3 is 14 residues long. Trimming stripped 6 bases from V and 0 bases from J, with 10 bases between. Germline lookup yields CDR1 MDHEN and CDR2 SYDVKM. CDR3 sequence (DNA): TGTGCCAGCAGAGTGAGCCGAAGCACAGATACGCAGTATTTT. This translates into CASRVSRSTDTQYF.

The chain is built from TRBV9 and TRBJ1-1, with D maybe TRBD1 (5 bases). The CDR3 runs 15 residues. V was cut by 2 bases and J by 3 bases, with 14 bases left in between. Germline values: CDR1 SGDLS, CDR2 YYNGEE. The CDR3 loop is CASSVIAGGDTEAFF. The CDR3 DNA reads TGTGCCAGCAGCGTCATCGCGGGGGGGGACACTGAAGCTTTCTTT.

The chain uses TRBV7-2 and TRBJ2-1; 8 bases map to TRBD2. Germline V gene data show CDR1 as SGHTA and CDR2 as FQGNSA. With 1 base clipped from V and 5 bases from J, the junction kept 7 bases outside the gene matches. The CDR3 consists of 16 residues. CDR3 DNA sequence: TGTGCCAGCAGCTTAGAGGTCGGGCGGGGGGACAATGAGCAGTTCTTC. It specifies CASSLEVGRGDNEQFF. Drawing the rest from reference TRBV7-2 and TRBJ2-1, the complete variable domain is GAGVSQSPSNKVTEKGKDVELRCDPISGHTALYWYRQSLGQGLEFLIYFQGNSAPDKSGLPSDRFSAERTGGSVSTLTIQRTQQEDSAVYLCASSLEVGRGDNEQFFGPGTRLTVL.

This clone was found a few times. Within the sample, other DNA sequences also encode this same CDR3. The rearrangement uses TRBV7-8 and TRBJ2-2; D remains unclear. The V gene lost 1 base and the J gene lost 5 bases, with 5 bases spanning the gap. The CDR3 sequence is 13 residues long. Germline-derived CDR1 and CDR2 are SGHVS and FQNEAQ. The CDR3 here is CASSLVDTGELFF. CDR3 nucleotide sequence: TGTGCCAGCAGCTTAGTAGATACCGGGGAGCTGTTTTTT.

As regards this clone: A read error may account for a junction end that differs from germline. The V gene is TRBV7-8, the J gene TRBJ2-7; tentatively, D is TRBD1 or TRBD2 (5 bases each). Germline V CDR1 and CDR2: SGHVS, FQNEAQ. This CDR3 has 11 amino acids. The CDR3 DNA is TGTGCCAGCAGATTAGGGGAGGAGCAGTACTTC. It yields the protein CASRLGEEQYF.

In nucleotides, the CDR3 is TGTGCCAGCAGTTATATCGGACTAGCGGCGAACACCGGGGAGCTGTTTTTT. This codes for CASSYIGLAANTGELFF. This rearrangement joins TRBV6-2 or TRBV6-3 to TRBJ2-2; 10 bases map to TRBD2. The ends lost 3 bases at V and 0 bases at J; junction bases unmatched: 4. The CDR3 covers 17 residues. Germline CDR1 and CDR2: MNHEY and SVGEGT.

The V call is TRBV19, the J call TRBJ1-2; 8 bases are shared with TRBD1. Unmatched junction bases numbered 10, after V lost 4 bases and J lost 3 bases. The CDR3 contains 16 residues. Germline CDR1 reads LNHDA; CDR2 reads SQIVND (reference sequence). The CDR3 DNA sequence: TGTGCCAGTAGTAGCCCCCGACAGGGGTCGGACTATGGCTACACCTTC. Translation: CASSSPRQGSDYGYTF.

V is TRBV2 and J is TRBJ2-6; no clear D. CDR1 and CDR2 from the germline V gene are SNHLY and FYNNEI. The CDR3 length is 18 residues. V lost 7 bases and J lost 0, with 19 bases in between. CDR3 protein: CASTKMGGRYSGANVLTF. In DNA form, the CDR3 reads TGTGCCAGCACCAAGATGGGTGGCCGATACTCTGGGGCCAACGTCCTGACTTTC.

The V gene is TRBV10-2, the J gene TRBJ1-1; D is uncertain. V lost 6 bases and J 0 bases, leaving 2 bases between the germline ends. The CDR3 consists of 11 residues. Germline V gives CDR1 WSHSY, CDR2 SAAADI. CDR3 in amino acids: CASSMNTEAFF. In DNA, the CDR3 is TGCGCCAGCAGCATGAACACTGAAGCTTTCTTT.

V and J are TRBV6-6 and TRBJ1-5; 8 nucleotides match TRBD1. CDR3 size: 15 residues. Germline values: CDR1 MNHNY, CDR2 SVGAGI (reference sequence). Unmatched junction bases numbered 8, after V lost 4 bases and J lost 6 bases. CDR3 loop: CASSSPGGQGQPQHF. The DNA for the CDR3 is TGTGCCAGCAGTTCCCCAGGGGGCCAGGGTCAGCCCCAGCATTTT.

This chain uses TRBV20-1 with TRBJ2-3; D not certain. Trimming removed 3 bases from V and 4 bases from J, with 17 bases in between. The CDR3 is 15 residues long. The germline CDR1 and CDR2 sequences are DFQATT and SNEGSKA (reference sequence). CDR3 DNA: TGCAGTGCTAGTAATCCAAGGGTCCTCCCAGATACGCAGTATTTT. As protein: CSASNPRVLPDTQYF.

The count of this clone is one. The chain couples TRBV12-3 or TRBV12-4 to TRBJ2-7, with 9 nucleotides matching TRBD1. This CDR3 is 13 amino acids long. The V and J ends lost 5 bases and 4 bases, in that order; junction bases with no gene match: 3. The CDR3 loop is CASSKDRGYEQYF. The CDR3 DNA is TGTGCCAGCAGTAAGGACAGGGGATACGAGCAGTACTTC.

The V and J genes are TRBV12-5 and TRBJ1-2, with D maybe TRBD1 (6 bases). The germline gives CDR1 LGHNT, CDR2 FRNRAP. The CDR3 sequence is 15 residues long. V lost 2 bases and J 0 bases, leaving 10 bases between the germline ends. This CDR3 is CASGLSGTPNYGYTF. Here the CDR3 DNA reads TGTGCTAGTGGTTTGTCCGGGACACCTAACTATGGCTACACCTTC. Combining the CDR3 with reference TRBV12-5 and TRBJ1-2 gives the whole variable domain DARVTQTPRHKVTEMGQEVTMRCQPILGHNTVFWYRQTMMQGLELLAYFRNRAPLDDSGMPKDRFSAEMPDATLATLKIQPSEPRDSAVYFCASGLSGTPNYGYTFGSGTRLTVV.

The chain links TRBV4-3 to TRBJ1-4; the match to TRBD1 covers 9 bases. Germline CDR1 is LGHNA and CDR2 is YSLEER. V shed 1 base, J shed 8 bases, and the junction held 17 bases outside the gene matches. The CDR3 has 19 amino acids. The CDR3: CASSQVFGDRELSWEKLFF. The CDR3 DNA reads TGCGCCAGCAGCCAAGTATTTGGGGACAGGGAGTTGAGTTGGGAAAAACTGTTTTTT.

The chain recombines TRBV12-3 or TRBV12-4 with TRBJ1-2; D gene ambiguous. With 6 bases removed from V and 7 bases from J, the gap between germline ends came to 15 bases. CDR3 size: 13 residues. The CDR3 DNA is TGTGCCAGCAGGCCCGGGATGCCCGGTGGCTACACCTTC. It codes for CASRPGMPGGYTF.

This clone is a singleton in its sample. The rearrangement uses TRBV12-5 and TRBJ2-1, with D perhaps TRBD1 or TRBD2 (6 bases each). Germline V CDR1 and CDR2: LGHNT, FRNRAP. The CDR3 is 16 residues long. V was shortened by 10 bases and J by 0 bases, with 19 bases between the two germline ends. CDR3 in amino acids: CATGGGLAFSYNEQFF. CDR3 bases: TGTGCTACCGGGGGCGGGCTAGCGTTCTCCTACAATGAGCAGTTCTTC. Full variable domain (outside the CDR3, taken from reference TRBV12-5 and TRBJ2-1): DARVTQTPRHKVTEMGQEVTMRCQPILGHNTVFWYRQTMMQGLELLAYFRNRAPLDDSGMPKDRFSAEMPDATLATLKIQPSEPRDSAVYFCATGGGLAFSYNEQFFGPGTRLTVL.

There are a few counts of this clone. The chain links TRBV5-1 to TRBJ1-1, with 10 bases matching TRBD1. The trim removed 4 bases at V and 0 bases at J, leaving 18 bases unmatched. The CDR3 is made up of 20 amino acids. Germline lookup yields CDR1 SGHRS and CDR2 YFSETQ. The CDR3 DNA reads TGCGCCAGCAGCACACGACCGCTGGGGACAGGGGTAACGATGAACACTGAAGCTTTCTTT. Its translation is CASSTRPLGTGVTMNTEAFF.

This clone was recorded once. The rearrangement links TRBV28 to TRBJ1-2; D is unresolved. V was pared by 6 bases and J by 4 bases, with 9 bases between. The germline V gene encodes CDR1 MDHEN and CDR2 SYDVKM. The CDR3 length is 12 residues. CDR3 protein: CASSIPSYGYTF. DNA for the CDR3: TGTGCCAGCAGCATCCCCTCCTATGGCTACACCTTC.

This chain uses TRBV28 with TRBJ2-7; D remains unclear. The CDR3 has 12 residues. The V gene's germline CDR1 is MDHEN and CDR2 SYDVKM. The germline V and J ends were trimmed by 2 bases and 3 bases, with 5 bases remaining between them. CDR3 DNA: TGTGCCAGCAGTTTAGGTCACTACGAGCAGTACTTC. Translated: CASSLGHYEQYF. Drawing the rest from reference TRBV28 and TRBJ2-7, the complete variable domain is DVKVTQSSRYLVKRTGEKVFLECVQDMDHENMFWYRQDPGLGLRLIYFSYDVKMKEKGDIPEGYSVSREKKERFSLILESASTNQTSMYLCASSLGHYEQYFGPGTRLTVT.

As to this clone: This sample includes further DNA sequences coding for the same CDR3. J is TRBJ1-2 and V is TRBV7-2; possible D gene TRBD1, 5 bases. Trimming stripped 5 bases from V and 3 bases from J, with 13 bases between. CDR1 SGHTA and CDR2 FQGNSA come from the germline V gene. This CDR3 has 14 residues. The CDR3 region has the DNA TGTGCCAGCAGCCCCGGGACTGGCGACTATGGCTACACCTTC. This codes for CASSPGTGDYGYTF.

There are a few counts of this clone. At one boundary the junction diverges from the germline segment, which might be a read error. Here the CDR3 reads CASREAGPYEQYF. DNA for the CDR3: TGTGCCAGCAGGGAAGCGGGCCCCTACGAGCAGTACTTC. The chain uses TRBV6-1 and TRBJ2-7; a possible D gene is TRBD2 (6 bases). Per germline, CDR1 MNHNS and CDR2 SASEGT. The CDR3 is made up of 13 amino acids.